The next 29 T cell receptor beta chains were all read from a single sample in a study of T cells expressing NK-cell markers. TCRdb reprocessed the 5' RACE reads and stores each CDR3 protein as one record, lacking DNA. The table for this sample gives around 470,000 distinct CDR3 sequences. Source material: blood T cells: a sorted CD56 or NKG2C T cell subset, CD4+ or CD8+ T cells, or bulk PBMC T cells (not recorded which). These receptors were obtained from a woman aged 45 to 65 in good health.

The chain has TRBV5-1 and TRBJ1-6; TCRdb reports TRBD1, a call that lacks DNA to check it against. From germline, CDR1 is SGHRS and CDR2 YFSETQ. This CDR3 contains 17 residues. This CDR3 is CASSPGHGSLGNSPLHF. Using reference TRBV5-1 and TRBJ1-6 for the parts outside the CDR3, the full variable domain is KAGVTQTPRYLIKTRGQQVTLSCSPISGHRSVSWYQQTPGQGLQFLFEYFSETQRNKGNFPGRFSGRQFSNSRSEMNVSTLELGDSALYLCASSPGHGSLGNSPLHFGNGTRLTVT.

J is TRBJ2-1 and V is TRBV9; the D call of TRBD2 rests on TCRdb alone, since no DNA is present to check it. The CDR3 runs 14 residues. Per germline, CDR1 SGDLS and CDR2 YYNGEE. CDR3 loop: CASSPRQRYNEQFF.

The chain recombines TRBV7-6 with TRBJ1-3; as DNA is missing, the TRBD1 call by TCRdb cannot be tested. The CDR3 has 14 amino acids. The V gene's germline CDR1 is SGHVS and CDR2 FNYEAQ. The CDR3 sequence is CASSPLDSGNTIYF.

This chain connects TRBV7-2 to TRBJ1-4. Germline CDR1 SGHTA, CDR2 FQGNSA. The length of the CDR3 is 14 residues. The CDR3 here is CASSLQPTNEKLFF.

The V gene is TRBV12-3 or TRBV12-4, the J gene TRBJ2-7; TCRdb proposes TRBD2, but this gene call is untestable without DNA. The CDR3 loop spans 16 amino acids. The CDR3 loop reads CASSSQRREGLREQYF.

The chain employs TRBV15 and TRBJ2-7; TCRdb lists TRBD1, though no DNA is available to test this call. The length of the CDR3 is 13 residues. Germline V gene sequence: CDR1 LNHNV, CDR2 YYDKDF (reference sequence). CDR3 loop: CATSPLRGAEQYF.

This chain's CDR3 is CASARIYGYTF. The chain uses TRBV30 and TRBJ1-2. This CDR3 has 11 amino acids. Germline CDR1 reads GTSNPN; CDR2 reads SVGIG (reference sequence). Full variable domain (outside the CDR3, taken from reference TRBV30 and TRBJ1-2): SQTIHQWPATLVQPVGSPLSLECTVEGTSNPNLYWYRQAAGRGLQLLFYSVGIGQISSEVPQNLSASRPQDRQFILSSKKLLLSDSGFYLCASARIYGYTFGSGTRLTVV.

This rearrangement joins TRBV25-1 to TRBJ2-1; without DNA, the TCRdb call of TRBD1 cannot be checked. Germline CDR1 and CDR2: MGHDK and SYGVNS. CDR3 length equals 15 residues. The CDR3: CASTHRGLSYNEQFF.

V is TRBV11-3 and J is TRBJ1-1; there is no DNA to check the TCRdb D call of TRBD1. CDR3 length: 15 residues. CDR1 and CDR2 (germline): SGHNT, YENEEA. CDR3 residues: CASSRQGWRNTEAFF.

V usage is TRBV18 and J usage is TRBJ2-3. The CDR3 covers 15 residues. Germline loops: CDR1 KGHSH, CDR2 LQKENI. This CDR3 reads CASSPDGALLDTQYF.

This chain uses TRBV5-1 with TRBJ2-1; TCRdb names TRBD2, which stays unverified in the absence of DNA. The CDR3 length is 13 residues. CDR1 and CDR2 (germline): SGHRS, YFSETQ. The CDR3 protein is CASSERASGEQFF.

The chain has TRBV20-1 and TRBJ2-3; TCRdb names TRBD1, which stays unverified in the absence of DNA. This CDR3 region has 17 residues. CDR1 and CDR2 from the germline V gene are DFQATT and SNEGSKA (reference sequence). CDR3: CSATASLRQGATDTQYF.

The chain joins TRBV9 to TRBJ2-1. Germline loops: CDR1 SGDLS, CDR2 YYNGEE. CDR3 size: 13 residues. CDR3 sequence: CASSVGQNDRGFF.

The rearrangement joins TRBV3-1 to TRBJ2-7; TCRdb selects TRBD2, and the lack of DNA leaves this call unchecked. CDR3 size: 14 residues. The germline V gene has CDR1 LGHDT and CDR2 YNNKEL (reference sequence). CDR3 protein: CASSPMGREYEQYF.

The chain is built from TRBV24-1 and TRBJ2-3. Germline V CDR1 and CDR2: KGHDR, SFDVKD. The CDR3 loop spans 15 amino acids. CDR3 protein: CATSDVSTSTDTQYF.

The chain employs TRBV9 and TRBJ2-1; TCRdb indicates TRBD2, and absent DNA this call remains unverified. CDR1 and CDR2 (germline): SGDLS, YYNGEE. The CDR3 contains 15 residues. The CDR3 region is CASSQDGTSAHEQFF.

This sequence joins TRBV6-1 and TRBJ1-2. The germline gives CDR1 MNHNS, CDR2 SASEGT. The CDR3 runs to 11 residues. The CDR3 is CASRLLPEYTF.

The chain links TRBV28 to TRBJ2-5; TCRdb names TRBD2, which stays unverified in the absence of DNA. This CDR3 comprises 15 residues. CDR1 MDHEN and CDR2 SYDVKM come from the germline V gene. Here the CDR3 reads CASSGRTSGKETQYF.

The CDR3 protein is CASSHTMLDTQYF. This sequence joins TRBV3-1 and TRBJ2-3. CDR1 is LGHDT and CDR2 is YNNKEL in the germline V gene (reference sequence). The length of the CDR3 is 13 residues.

This chain's CDR3 is CSATGTVTYNEQFF. This chain joins TRBV20-1 and TRBJ2-1. The CDR3 has 14 amino acids. Germline V lookup: CDR1 DFQATT, CDR2 SNEGSKA (reference sequence).

CDR3 region: CASSPRPRAGGSYNEQFF. This chain connects TRBV18 to TRBJ2-1; the TRBD2 assignment by TCRdb is unverifiable without DNA. Germline V lookup: CDR1 KGHSH, CDR2 LQKENI. The CDR3 contains 18 residues.

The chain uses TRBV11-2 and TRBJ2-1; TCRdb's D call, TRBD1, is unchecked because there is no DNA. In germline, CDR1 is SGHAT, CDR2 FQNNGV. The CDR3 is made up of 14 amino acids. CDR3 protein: CASSQPPSRGEQFF.

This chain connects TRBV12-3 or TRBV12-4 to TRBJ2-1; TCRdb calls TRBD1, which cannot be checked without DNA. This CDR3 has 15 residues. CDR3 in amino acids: CASSYRQGRGNEQFF.

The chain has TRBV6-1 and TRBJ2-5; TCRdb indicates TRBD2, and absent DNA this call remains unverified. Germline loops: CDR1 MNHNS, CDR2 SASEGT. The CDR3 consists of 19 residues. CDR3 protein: CASGKYRGIAGDREETQYF.

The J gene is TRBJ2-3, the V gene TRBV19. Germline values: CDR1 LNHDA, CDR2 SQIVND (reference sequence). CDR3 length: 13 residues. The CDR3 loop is CASSFPETDTQYF. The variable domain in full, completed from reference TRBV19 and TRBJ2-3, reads DGGITQSPKYLFRKEGQNVTLSCEQNLNHDAMYWYRQDPGQGLRLIYYSQIVNDFQKGDIAEGYSVSREKKESFPLTVTSAQKNPTAFYLCASSFPETDTQYFGPGTRLTVL.

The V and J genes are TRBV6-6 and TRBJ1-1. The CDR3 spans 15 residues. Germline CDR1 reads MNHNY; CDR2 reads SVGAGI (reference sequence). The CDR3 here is CASSDRDPLNTEAFF.

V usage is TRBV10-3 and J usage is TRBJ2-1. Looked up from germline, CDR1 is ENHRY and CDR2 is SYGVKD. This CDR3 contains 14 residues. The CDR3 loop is CAISPATRHNEQFF.

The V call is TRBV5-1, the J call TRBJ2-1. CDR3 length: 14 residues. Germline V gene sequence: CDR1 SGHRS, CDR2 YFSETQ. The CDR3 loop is CASSGSRSNNEQFF.

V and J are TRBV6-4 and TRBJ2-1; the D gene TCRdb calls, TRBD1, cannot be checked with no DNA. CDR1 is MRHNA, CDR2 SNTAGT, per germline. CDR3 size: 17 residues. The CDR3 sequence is CASSEGRVSFPYNEQFF.